The present entry profiles one T cell receptor beta chain with its context. Germline is not matched at one junction end, which may reflect a read error. Each TCR beta library was made by quantitative 5'-RACE that incorporated molecular barcodes. In TCRdb, the 5' RACE reads were re-called with MiXCR into one record per CDR3 protein. The sample carries about 160,000 distinct CDR3 sequences, 40% to 50% recorded once. The CDR3 is 17 residues long. Per germline, CDR1 PRHDT and CDR2 FYEKMQ (reference sequence). The sample comes from a study of CD8 T cells in ankylosing spondylitis. Sequencing was done on a sample of synovial fluid, either unsorted or a sorted T cell fraction (not recorded which). The V and J genes are TRBV13 and TRBJ2-5; 11 positions agree with TRBD1. The sequence came from a male donor with ankylosing spondylitis. The CDR3 DNA reads as TGTGTCAGCAGCTCGTCCCCGGGACAGGGGGGGGAAGAGACCCAGTACTTC. Its protein is CVSSSSPGQGGEETQYF.